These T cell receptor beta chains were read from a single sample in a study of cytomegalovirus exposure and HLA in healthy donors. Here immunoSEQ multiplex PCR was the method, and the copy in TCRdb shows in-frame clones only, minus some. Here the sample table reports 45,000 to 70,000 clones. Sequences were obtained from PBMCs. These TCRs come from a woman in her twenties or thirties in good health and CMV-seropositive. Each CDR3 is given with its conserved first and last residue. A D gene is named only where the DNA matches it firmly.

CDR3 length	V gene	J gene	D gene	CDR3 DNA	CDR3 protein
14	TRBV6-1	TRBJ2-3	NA	TGTGCCAGCAGTGAAATCGGCAGGCCAGATACGCAGTATTTT	CASSEIGRPDTQYF
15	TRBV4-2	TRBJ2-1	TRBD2	TGTGCCAGCAGCCAGGGCTCTAGCGGGGGTTATGAGCAGTTCTTC	CASSQGSSGGYEQFF
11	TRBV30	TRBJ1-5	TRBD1	TGTGCCTGGAGTGCGGGGGGACAGGTCCATTTT	CAWSAGGQVHF
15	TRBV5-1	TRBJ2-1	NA	TGCGCCAGCAGCTTGGTGTCTAGCTCCTACAATGAGCAGTTCTTC	CASSLVSSSYNEQFF
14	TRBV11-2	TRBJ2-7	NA	TGTGCCAGCAGCTTTTTCGACAGGAATTACGAGCAGTACTTC	CASSFFDRNYEQYF
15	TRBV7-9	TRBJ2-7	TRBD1	TGTGCCAGCAGCCCCGGGACAGGGGGATCCTACGAGCAGTACTTC	CASSPGTGGSYEQYF
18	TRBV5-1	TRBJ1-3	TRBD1	TGCGCCAGCAGCAAGGAAGGGGGCTCGGAGTGGTCTGGAAACACCATATATTTT	CASSKEGGSEWSGNTIYF
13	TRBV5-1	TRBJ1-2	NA	TGCGCCAGCAGCTTAGGATCAGGAAGGGGCTACACCTTC	CASSLGSGRGYTF
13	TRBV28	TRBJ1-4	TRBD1	TGTGCCAGCGGACAGGGGAGGAATGAAAAACTGTTTTTT	CASGQGRNEKLFF
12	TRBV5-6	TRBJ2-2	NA	TGTGCCAGCAGCCTCCTAACCGGGGAGCTGTTTTTT	CASSLLTGELFF
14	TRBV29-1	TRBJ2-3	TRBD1	TGCAGCGCAGGTACCGGGACAGGGACAGATACGCAGTATTTT	CSAGTGTGTDTQYF
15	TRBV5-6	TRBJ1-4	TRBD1	TGTGCCAGCAGCGCGGTCGGGACAGAGAATGAAAAACTGTTTTTT	CASSAVGTENEKLFF
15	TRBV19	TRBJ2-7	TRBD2	TGTGCCAGTAGTATGGCGCGGGGGGGCCACTACGAGCAGTACTTC	CASSMARGGHYEQYF
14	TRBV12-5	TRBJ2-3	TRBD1	TGTGCTAGTTGCGTGGACAGGGATACAGATACGCAGTATTTT	CASCVDRDTDTQYF
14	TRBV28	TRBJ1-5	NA	TGTGCCAGCAGTTTTACGCGGAGTGATCAGCCCCAGCATTTT	CASSFTRSDQPQHF
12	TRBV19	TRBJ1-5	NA	TGTGCCAGTAGCGACAGATATCAGCCCCAGCATTTT	CASSDRYQPQHF
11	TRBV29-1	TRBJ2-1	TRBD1	TGCGCCGGGACAGGGACCGATGAGCAGTTCTTC	CAGTGTDEQFF
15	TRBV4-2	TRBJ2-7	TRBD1	TGTGCCAGCAGCCAAGGGACAGGGGGCTCCTACGAGCAGTACTTC	CASSQGTGGSYEQYF
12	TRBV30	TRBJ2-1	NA	TGTGCCTGGAGCCCTTCCGACAATGAGCAGTTCTTC	CAWSPSDNEQFF
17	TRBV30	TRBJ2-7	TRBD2	TGTGCCTGGAGCTTCCTTCGGACTAGCGGGAGAGTCTACGAGCAGTACTTC	CAWSFLRTSGRVYEQYF
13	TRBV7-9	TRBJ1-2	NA	TGTGCCAGCAGCCCCGGACAGTTCTATGGCTACACCTTC	CASSPGQFYGYTF
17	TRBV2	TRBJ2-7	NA	TGTGCCAGCAGTGAATTTGGGGACCGGGACACTCACTACGAGCAGTACTTC	CASSEFGDRDTHYEQYF